The 13 T cell receptor beta chains reported below all come from one sample, sequenced in a study of OX40 agonist ivuxolimab in advanced cancers. Sequencing used immunoSEQ multiplex PCR; TCRdb keeps in-frame clones, though not all of them. Among under 90,000 clones, 85% to 90% were seen once, and the ten largest hold over 0.75%. Sample: CD4+ or CD8+ T cells sorted from blood, taken in a trial of the OX40 agonist ivuxolimab. Receptor source: an adult with an advanced solid tumor such as melanoma, head and neck, liver or kidney cancer.

The chain has TRBV5-6 and TRBJ2-7, with a tentative D call TRBD2 (5 bases). The CDR3 spans 16 residues. The V end was cut by 6 bases, the J end by 2 bases, with 21 bases between. CDR1 and CDR2 from the germline V gene are SGHDT and YYEEEE. The chain's CDR3 is CASTESSTGITYEQYF. The CDR3 DNA sequence: TGTGCCAGCACCGAATCTTCAACCGGGATCACCTACGAGCAGTACTTC.

CDR3 residues: CASSYSGGFGTEAFF. CDR3 bases: TGTGCCAGCAGTTACTCCGGGGGATTTGGCACTGAAGCTTTCTTT. The V call is TRBV6-6, the J call TRBJ1-1; perhaps TRBD1 as D (5 bases). Trimming cost V 0 bases and J 4 bases, with 12 bases left between them. The germline V gene has CDR1 MNHNY and CDR2 SVGAGI (reference sequence). There are 15 residues in the CDR3.

The chain recombines TRBV5-1 with TRBJ2-7; the match to TRBD2 covers 12 bases. Trimming took 6 bases from V and 4 from J; bases not matched to a gene: 8. This CDR3 spans 15 amino acids. CDR1 and CDR2 from the germline V gene are SGHRS and YFSETQ. CDR3 sequence: CASTPDGTSGYEQYF. CDR3 coding DNA: TGCGCCAGCACACCAGACGGGACTAGCGGGTACGAGCAGTACTTC. Drawing the rest from reference TRBV5-1 and TRBJ2-7, the complete variable domain is KAGVTQTPRYLIKTRGQQVTLSCSPISGHRSVSWYQQTPGQGLQFLFEYFSETQRNKGNFPGRFSGRQFSNSRSEMNVSTLELGDSALYLCASTPDGTSGYEQYFGPGTRLTVT.

In its sample, this clone was seen once. The CDR3 is CASSLQGDSFYEQYF. The CDR3 region has the DNA TGTGCCAGCAGCTTACAAGGGGACAGTTTCTACGAGCAGTACTTC. This sequence joins TRBV7-2 and TRBJ2-7; 7 bases line up with TRBD1. This CDR3 spans 15 amino acids. CDR1 and CDR2 from the germline V gene are SGHTA and FQGNSA. V trimming: 2 bases; J trimming: 3 bases; junction bases outside the gene matches: 7.

J is TRBJ2-1 and V is TRBV5-1, with no clear D. V was clipped by 1 base and J by 5 bases, with 1 base between them. The CDR3 runs to 11 residues. Germline CDR1 is SGHRS and CDR2 is YFSETQ. As DNA, the CDR3 is TGCGCCAGCAGCTTGCACAATGAGCAGTTCTTC. Encoded protein: CASSLHNEQFF. The full variable domain, completed using reference TRBV5-1 and TRBJ2-1, is KAGVTQTPRYLIKTRGQQVTLSCSPISGHRSVSWYQQTPGQGLQFLFEYFSETQRNKGNFPGRFSGRQFSNSRSEMNVSTLELGDSALYLCASSLHNEQFFGPGTRLTVL.

The chain's CDR3 is CASGSRDRGQPQHF. The CDR3 region has the DNA TGTGCCAGCGGCTCCCGGGACAGAGGTCAGCCCCAGCATTTT. V is TRBV6-1 and J is TRBJ1-5, with 7 bases aligning to TRBD1. Germline trimming cut 8 bases from V and 6 bases from J; bases unmatched to any gene: 10. The germline V gene encodes CDR1 MNHNS and CDR2 SASEGT. The CDR3 sequence is 14 residues long.

This chain connects TRBV2 to TRBJ1-2; D is unclear. Germline V gene data show CDR1 as SNHLY and CDR2 as FYNNEI. Trimming pared 6 bases from V and 5 bases from J, leaving 13 bases between. The CDR3 has 13 residues. In nucleotides, the CDR3 is TGTGCCAGCAGGCCGGGGATCCTTTATGGCTACACCTTC. Translated, it gives CASRPGILYGYTF.

V gene TRBV6-6 combines with J gene TRBJ2-7; D not certain. Looked up from germline, CDR1 is MNHNY and CDR2 is SVGAGI (reference sequence). The ends were cut back, 5 bases at V and 7 bases at J, with 18 bases in the middle. CDR3 length equals 14 residues. The CDR3: CASSPSDWSWEQYF. The CDR3 coding sequence is TGTGCCAGCAGTCCCTCTGACTGGTCCTGGGAGCAGTACTTC.

This clone was counted a few times. The chain employs TRBV19 and TRBJ1-4, with a possible D match to TRBD1 (6 bases). This CDR3 has 14 amino acids. Per the germline V gene, CDR1 is LNHDA and CDR2 is SQIVND (reference sequence). V dropped 5 bases and J dropped 7 bases, with 14 bases sitting between them. Here the CDR3 reads CASSPRGSFEKLFF. The CDR3 nucleotides read TGTGCCAGTAGTCCCAGGGGAAGCTTTGAAAAACTGTTTTTT.

The chain has TRBV7-2 and TRBJ2-3, with D possibly matching TRBD2 (6 bases). Germline V gene lookup returns CDR1 SGHTA and CDR2 FQGNSA. V was clipped by 5 bases and J by 5 bases, with 14 bases between them. CDR3 size: 14 residues. The CDR3 nucleotides are TGTGCCAGCAGCCCCGGGGCTAGCGTAGATACGCAGTATTTT. Translation gives CASSPGASVDTQYF.

The chain combines TRBV20-1 with TRBJ1-4; D is unresolved. This CDR3 spans 11 amino acids. Deletions cut 6 bases from V and 6 bases from J, with 8 bases between. Germline V gene lookup returns CDR1 DFQATT and CDR2 SNEGSKA (reference sequence). The CDR3 coding sequence is TGCAGTGCCGAGTGGGATGAAAAACTGTTTTTT. Its translation: CSAEWDEKLFF.

V and J are TRBV5-4 and TRBJ2-5; perhaps D is TRBD1 or TRBD2 (5 bases each). The germline V gene encodes CDR1 SGHNT and CDR2 YYREEE (reference sequence). CDR3 size: 14 residues. V was trimmed by 3 bases and J by 6 bases, leaving 15 bases between them. The CDR3 here is CASSSGTGIKTQYF. CDR3 coding DNA: TGTGCCAGCAGCTCAGGGACCGGGATAAAGACCCAGTACTTC.

This clone has a single count. At one of its ends the junction is not consistent with the germline gene, which may arise from a read error. This chain connects TRBV7-7 to TRBJ2-6; TRBD1 agrees at 11 bases. This CDR3 spans 20 amino acids. Germline V gene data show CDR1 as SSHAT and CDR2 as FNYEAQ (reference sequence). CDR3 protein: CASSSQPGQGVTSGANVLTF. CDR3 DNA: TGTGCTAGCAGCTCACAACCGGGACAGGGGGTTACCTCTGGGGCCAACGTCCTGACTTTC.